These 22 T cell receptor beta chains share one sample of origin, sequenced in a study of blood T cell repertoires in COVID-19. Measured with immunoSEQ multiplex PCR; TCRdb has only the in-frame clones, and not every one. The table shows some 220,000 clones, with roughly 85% occurring only once. The sample consisted of peripheral blood. These receptors all stem from a woman in her 70s with COVID-19, enrolled during active disease.

This chain links TRBV7-9 with TRBJ1-4, with TRBD1 matching 7 bases. CDR1 SEHNR and CDR2 FQNEAQ come from the germline V gene (reference sequence). This CDR3 has 15 residues. V shed 4 bases, J shed 0 bases, and the junction held 2 bases outside the gene matches. CDR3 region: CASSSGTATNEKLFF. The CDR3 region has the DNA TGTGCCAGCAGCTCTGGGACAGCAACTAATGAAAAACTGTTTTTT. Full variable domain (remainder filled in from reference TRBV7-9 and TRBJ1-4): DTGVSQNPRHKITKRGQNVTFRCDPISEHNRLYWYRQTLGQGPEFLTYFQNEAQLEKSRLLSDRFSAERPKGSFSTLEIQRTEQGDSAMYLCASSSGTATNEKLFFGSGTQLSVL.

V and J are TRBV5-5 and TRBJ1-2, with D hard to call. The germline V gene encodes CDR1 SGHKS and CDR2 YYEKEE (reference sequence). V gave up 0 bases and J gave up 8 bases, with 11 bases separating them. The CDR3 length is 13 residues. The DNA for the CDR3 is TGTGCCAGCAGCTTGGAGGCAGGCCGGGGCTACACCTTC. It encodes CASSLEAGRGYTF.

The chain joins TRBV7-2 to TRBJ1-2; no clear D gene. The V and J ends lost 1 base and 4 bases respectively, with 10 bases between them. CDR1 and CDR2 from the germline V gene are SGHTA and FQGNSA. The CDR3 has 14 residues. CDR3 protein: CASSLGREGYGYTF. CDR3 nucleotides: TGTGCCAGCAGCTTAGGGAGGGAAGGCTATGGCTACACCTTC.

This clone was detected a few times. The rearrangement links TRBV19 to TRBJ2-3; 9 nucleotides agree with TRBD1. CDR1 is LNHDA and CDR2 is SQIVND in the germline V gene (reference sequence). The J segment lost 2 bases and the V segment lost 4 bases, leaving 4 bases of the junction unmatched. This CDR3 contains 15 residues. The CDR3 reads CASSTGQGNTDTQYF. The CDR3 DNA is TGTGCCAGTAGTACGGGACAGGGCAACACAGATACGCAGTATTTT.

This clone has only one observation. The chain is built from TRBV19 and TRBJ2-7; 10 nucleotides agree with TRBD2. The CDR3 totals 14 residues. V gave up 5 bases and J gave up 5 bases; unmatched junction bases: 6. Germline V gene lookup returns CDR1 LNHDA and CDR2 SQIVND (reference sequence). CDR3 coding DNA: TGTGCCAGTAGTCTCCTAGCGGGAGCCGACGAGCAGTACTTC. This translates into CASSLLAGADEQYF.

The V call is TRBV6-2 or TRBV6-3, the J call TRBJ1-2, with 8 bases identical to TRBD1. Germline CDR1 is MNHEY and CDR2 is SVGEGT. The V gene end was trimmed by 5 bases and the J gene end by 7 bases; junction bases not matched to a gene: 18. There are 17 residues in the CDR3. In DNA, the CDR3 is TGTGCCAGCAGTGCACCCCCCGGACAGGGAATTCACAGTGGCTACACCTTC. Translation gives CASSAPPGQGIHSGYTF.

The J gene is TRBJ2-1, the V gene TRBV2; TRBD1 might be the D (6 bases). Trimming cost V 4 bases and J 7 bases, with 17 bases left between them. The CDR3 is made up of 15 amino acids. Germline V gene data show CDR1 as SNHLY and CDR2 as FYNNEI. The CDR3 nucleotides are TGTGCCAGCAGTGGGTTGGGAACAGGGCGGAATGAGCAGTTCTTC. Protein product: CASSGLGTGRNEQFF.

The J gene is TRBJ1-1, the V gene TRBV6-5; D remains unclear. The V and J ends lost 5 bases and 8 bases respectively, with 15 bases between them. Germline lookup yields CDR1 MNHEY and CDR2 SVGAGI. This CDR3 contains 13 residues. The CDR3 region has the DNA TGTGCCAGCAGTCCTACCCGGGTTACCGAAGCTTTCTTT. It encodes CASSPTRVTEAFF.

CDR3 sequence: CASSQGQESTNYGYTF. In DNA, the CDR3 is TGTGCCAGCAGCCAAGGACAGGAGTCGACTAACTATGGCTACACCTTC. V and J are TRBV4-2 and TRBJ1-2; D might be TRBD1 (6 bases). This CDR3 has 16 residues. Germline V gene sequence: CDR1 LGHNA, CDR2 YNFKEQ. V gave up 1 base and J gave up 0 bases, with 12 bases separating them.

The chain links TRBV9 to TRBJ2-5; the match to TRBD2 covers 15 bases. This CDR3 spans 17 amino acids. J gave up 3 bases and V 4 bases, and 7 bases lay outside the gene matches. Per germline, CDR1 SGDLS and CDR2 YYNGEE. This chain's CDR3 is CASSTGLAGGLEETQYF. The CDR3 DNA sequence: TGTGCCAGCAGCACGGGACTAGCGGGAGGTCTGGAAGAGACCCAGTACTTC.

This chain links TRBV7-9 with TRBJ2-3, with TRBD2 identical over 11 bases. The V gene's germline CDR1 is SEHNR and CDR2 FQNEAQ (reference sequence). The CDR3 is made up of 16 amino acids. V was clipped by 5 bases and J by 0 bases; unmatched bases: 4. The CDR3 DNA sequence: TGTGCCAGCAGCCCTGGGACTAGCGGCAGCACAGATACGCAGTATTTT. Its translation is CASSPGTSGSTDTQYF.

The chain links TRBV5-1 to TRBJ2-7; D perhaps matches TRBD1 (5 bases). The germline V gene encodes CDR1 SGHRS and CDR2 YFSETQ. The CDR3 runs to 15 residues. V dropped 4 bases and J dropped 7 bases, with 21 bases sitting between them. The CDR3 sequence is CASSHDGQGANEQYF. Written as DNA, the CDR3 is TGCGCCAGCAGCCACGACGGTCAAGGGGCTAATGAGCAGTACTTC.

The chain links TRBV6-2 or TRBV6-3 to TRBJ2-3; 8 bases align to TRBD2. This CDR3 has 16 amino acids. V shed 3 bases and J 0 bases; nucleotides not matched to a gene: 5. Per germline, CDR1 MNHEY and CDR2 SVGEGT. In DNA, the CDR3 is TGTGCCAGCAGTTATAGACTAGCGTTAAGCACAGATACGCAGTATTTT. Translating it yields CASSYRLALSTDTQYF.

The J gene is TRBJ2-7, the V gene TRBV5-6, with D perhaps matching TRBD2 (6 bases). V lost 0 bases and J lost 0, with 13 bases in between. The CDR3 totals 16 residues. Germline CDR1 SGHDT, CDR2 YYEEEE. The CDR3: CASSLAGATSSYEQYF. CDR3 nucleotides: TGTGCCAGCAGCTTGGCCGGGGCGACTAGCTCCTACGAGCAGTACTTC.

The rearrangement joins TRBV27 to TRBJ2-1, with a tentative D call TRBD2 (7 bases). Germline CDR1 is MNHEY and CDR2 is SMNVEV (reference sequence). The CDR3 runs to 15 residues. V dropped 7 bases and J dropped 5 bases, with 18 bases sitting between them. The CDR3 nucleotides read TGTGCCAGCACGGGGAGGGGGAATGTGAACAATGAGCAGTTCTTC. It encodes CASTGRGNVNNEQFF.

The rearrangement joins TRBV2 to TRBJ1-1; a possible D gene is TRBD1 (6 bases). The CDR3 runs to 14 residues. V shed 8 bases and J shed 1 base, with 14 bases lying between them. CDR1 is SNHLY and CDR2 is FYNNEI in the germline V gene. As DNA, the CDR3 is TGTGCCAGCCAGAAACAGGGTCCGAACACTGAAGCTTTCTTT. Its translation is CASQKQGPNTEAFF.

In this sample, this clone turned up a few times. V and J are TRBV2 and TRBJ1-5; the match to TRBD1 covers 8 bases. This CDR3 has 13 residues. The J segment lost 6 bases and the V segment lost 6 bases, leaving 4 bases of the junction unmatched. CDR1 is SNHLY, CDR2 FYNNEI, per germline. The CDR3 sequence: CASRGQAGQPQHF. The CDR3 DNA follows: TGTGCCAGCAGGGGACAGGCGGGTCAGCCCCAGCATTTT.

The V and J genes are TRBV9 and TRBJ1-2, with D tentatively TRBD1 (5 bases). CDR1 and CDR2 (germline): SGDLS, YYNGEE. The CDR3 spans 14 residues. Trimming cost V 0 bases and J 3 bases, with 9 bases left between them. The CDR3 protein is CASSVAGVHYGYTF. The CDR3 DNA sequence: TGTGCCAGCAGCGTAGCGGGGGTGCACTATGGCTACACCTTC. Full variable domain (missing parts from reference TRBV9 and TRBJ1-2): DSGVTQTPKHLITATGQRVTLRCSPRSGDLSVYWYQQSLDQGLQFLIQYYNGEERAKGNILERFSAQQFPDLHSELNLSSLELGDSALYFCASSVAGVHYGYTFGSGTRLTVV.

The table lists this clone with a count of one. This chain joins TRBV7-6 and TRBJ2-5; 8 nucleotides agree with TRBD1. From germline, CDR1 is SGHVS and CDR2 FNYEAQ. The CDR3 is 16 amino acids. The V segment lost 2 bases and the J segment 5 bases; nucleotides outside the gene matches: 10. The CDR3 reads CASSLSGGDAVETQYF. In nucleotides, the CDR3 is TGTGCCAGCAGCTTATCAGGGGGCGATGCGGTTGAGACCCAGTACTTC.

This clone was observed a few times. This chain joins TRBV11-2 and TRBJ1-5; 8 positions match TRBD1. V lost 5 bases, J lost 4 bases, and 7 bases stayed unmatched. CDR3 length equals 15 residues. The germline V gene has CDR1 SGHAT and CDR2 FQNNGV. CDR3 DNA: TGTGCCAGCAGCGACGGACAGGGTTGGAATCAGCCCCAGCATTTT. Protein sequence: CASSDGQGWNQPQHF.

With regard to this clone: Being one base from a much bigger clone, this may be a read error. CDR3 in amino acids: CASSRDRYYEQYF. The CDR3, as DNA: TGTGCCAGCAGTCGGGACAGGTACTACGAGCAGTACTTC. This rearrangement joins TRBV27 to TRBJ2-7, with 8 bases matching TRBD1. J gave up 3 bases and V 5 bases, and 3 bases lay outside the gene matches. Germline CDR1 and CDR2: MNHEY and SMNVEV (reference sequence). The CDR3 sequence is 13 residues long.

The V gene is TRBV7-3, the J gene TRBJ2-5; 10 bases agree with TRBD1. Trimming removed 4 bases from V and 5 bases from J; junction bases left unmatched: 4. The CDR3 is 14 residues long. The germline V gene encodes CDR1 SGHTA and CDR2 FQGTGA. CDR3: CASSWSGQGETQYF. CDR3 bases: TGTGCCAGCAGCTGGTCGGGACAGGGGGAGACCCAGTACTTC.